Shown below are 17 T cell receptor beta chains from a single sample sequenced in a study of cytomegalovirus exposure and HLA in healthy donors. The PCR used 60 Vbeta and 13 Jbeta primers. Generated by immunoSEQ multiplex PCR, the TCRdb table keeps only in-frame clones and is missing some. This table has approximately 72,000 clones, about 79% appearing once. The sequenced sample consisted of PBMCs. The receptors derive from a male donor in good health and CMV-seropositive.

The table lists this clone with a count of one. The V and J genes are TRBV5-1 and TRBJ2-3; D gene unclear. CDR3 length: 14 residues. The V end lost 2 bases, the J end lost 1 base, and 8 bases lay between the germline ends. Germline assignment: CDR1 SGHRS and CDR2 YFSETQ. This CDR3 is CASSFKQGTDTQYF. Written as DNA, the CDR3 is TGCGCCAGCAGCTTTAAACAAGGCACAGATACGCAGTATTTT.

Comments on this clone: This CDR3 is also generated by other DNA sequences in the sample. The rearrangement links TRBV18 to TRBJ2-7; D is unclear. Trimming took 2 bases from V and 0 from J, leaving 5 bases between them. This CDR3 comprises 13 residues. Per germline, CDR1 KGHSH and CDR2 LQKENI. The CDR3 bases are TGTGCCAGCTCACCAGCGGCCTCCTACGAGCAGTACTTC. It codes for CASSPAASYEQYF. Full variable domain (remainder filled in from reference TRBV18 and TRBJ2-7): NAGVMQNPRHLVRRRGQEARLRCSPMKGHSHVYWYRQLPEEGLKFMVYLQKENIIDESGMPKERFSAEFPKEGPSILRIQQVVRGDSAAYFCASSPAASYEQYFGPGTRLTVT.

This clone came up once. This chain uses TRBV9 with TRBJ2-5, with D unresolved. The V gene's germline CDR1 is SGDLS and CDR2 YYNGEE. CDR3 length: 14 residues. V was cut by 0 bases and J by 3 bases, with 9 bases left in between. CDR3 region: CASSVGLPEETQYF. CDR3 bases: TGTGCCAGCAGCGTAGGGCTTCCAGAAGAGACCCAGTACTTC.

In this sample, this clone turned up once. The genes are TRBV7-3 and TRBJ2-7; D may be TRBD1 (6 bases). The CDR3 is 15 residues long. CDR1 is SGHTA and CDR2 is FQGTGA in the germline V gene. Trimming took off 7 bases at V and 3 bases at J, with 19 bases between the two ends. The CDR3 loop reads CASITQRTVFYEQYF. The CDR3 DNA is TGTGCCAGCATCACTCAACGGACAGTCTTCTACGAGCAGTACTTC.

The chain employs TRBV30 and TRBJ1-2, with D possibly being TRBD1 (5 bases). From germline, CDR1 is GTSNPN and CDR2 SVGIG (reference sequence). V gave up 8 bases and J gave up 4 bases, with 20 bases separating them. The CDR3 is 14 residues long. The CDR3 DNA reads as TGTGCCCGTGGCGACACCCCCGGGGGCTATGGCTACACCTTC. This codes for CARGDTPGGYGYTF.

The CDR3 coding sequence is TGCGCCAGCAGCCAAGTCCCGGGGAACTACGAGCAGTACTTC. This gives the protein CASSQVPGNYEQYF. The rearrangement joins TRBV4-1 to TRBJ2-7; D possibly corresponds to TRBD2 (5 bases). CDR3 length equals 14 residues. Germline V gives CDR1 MGHRA, CDR2 YSYEKL. The V end lost 1 base, the J end lost 3 bases, and 10 bases lay between the germline ends.

This clone was counted once. The chain recombines TRBV18 with TRBJ2-7; D is possibly TRBD2 (5 bases). Germline lookup yields CDR1 KGHSH and CDR2 LQKENI. The CDR3 sequence is 15 residues long. The V end was cut by 2 bases, the J end by 0 bases, with 11 bases between. CDR3 sequence: CASSPSEGSSYEQYF. Written as DNA, the CDR3 is TGTGCCAGCTCACCATCAGAGGGAAGCTCCTACGAGCAGTACTTC.

This clone was detected only once. The V gene is TRBV6-5, the J gene TRBJ2-7; the match to TRBD2 covers 8 bases. The CDR3 consists of 14 residues. V trimming: 5 bases; J trimming: 6 bases; junction bases outside the gene matches: 9. From germline, CDR1 is MNHEY and CDR2 SVGAGI. In nucleotides, the CDR3 is TGTGCCAGCAGTATTAGCGGGACGGGTTCCGAGCAGTACTTC. This encodes CASSISGTGSEQYF.

In its sample, this clone was seen a few times. The CDR3 region is CAITREGADTEAFF. In DNA, the CDR3 is TGTGCCATCACCAGGGAGGGCGCGGACACTGAAGCTTTCTTT. This chain links TRBV10-3 with TRBJ1-1; D is perhaps TRBD1 (5 bases). Germline CDR1 reads ENHRY; CDR2 reads SYGVKD. With 7 bases removed from V and 3 bases from J, the gap between germline ends came to 15 bases. The CDR3 runs to 14 residues.

This clone was picked up a small number of times. The gene calls are TRBV6-1 and TRBJ1-1, with D unresolved. V was shortened by 2 bases and J by 0 bases, with 10 bases between the two germline ends. The CDR3 runs to 15 residues. The germline V gene encodes CDR1 MNHNS and CDR2 SASEGT. The CDR3 region has the DNA TGTGCCAGCAGTGAAACCCTCCAGGTGAACACTGAAGCTTTCTTT. Its protein is CASSETLQVNTEAFF.

The chain employs TRBV7-6 and TRBJ1-4; possible D gene TRBD1, 5 bases. The V end lost 5 bases, the J end lost 0 bases, and 16 bases lay between the germline ends. The CDR3 sequence is 17 residues long. Germline CDR1 reads SGHVS; CDR2 reads FNYEAQ. CDR3 sequence (DNA): TGTGCCAGCAGCCTCAGGGAGGGATCAGCAACTAATGAAAAACTGTTTTTT. Translated, it gives CASSLREGSATNEKLFF. Supplemented by reference TRBV7-6 and TRBJ1-4, the full variable domain reads GAGVSQSPRYKVTKRGQDVALRCDPISGHVSLYWYRQALGQGPEFLTYFNYEAQQDKSGLPNDRFSAERPEGSISTLTIQRTEQRDSAMYRCASSLREGSATNEKLFFGSGTQLSVL.

This rearrangement joins TRBV14 to TRBJ2-5; 8 bases line up with TRBD2. This CDR3 region has 15 residues. V shed 5 bases and J 3 bases; nucleotides not matched to a gene: 8. Germline V gene lookup returns CDR1 SGHDN and CDR2 FVKESK. CDR3 DNA sequence: TGTGCCAGCAGCTTTCGGGGGGGTCGAGAAGAGACCCAGTACTTC. Translating it yields CASSFRGGREETQYF. Complete variable domain (other parts from reference TRBV14 and TRBJ2-5): EAGVTQFPSHSVIEKGQTVTLRCDPISGHDNLYWYRRVMGKEIKFLLHFVKESKQDESGMPNNRFLAERTGGTYSTLKVQPAELEDSGVYFCASSFRGGREETQYFGPGTRLLVL.

V usage is TRBV5-1 and J usage is TRBJ2-3; D possibly corresponds to TRBD1 (6 bases). The CDR3 is 14 residues long. The germline V gene encodes CDR1 SGHRS and CDR2 YFSETQ. The V end lost 5 bases, the J end lost 0 bases, and 10 bases lay between the germline ends. The CDR3 DNA reads as TGCGCCAGCAGAACAGGGTGGAGCACAGATACGCAGTATTTT. Amino acids: CASRTGWSTDTQYF.

V is TRBV5-1 and J is TRBJ2-7; TRBD1 matches at 8 bases. From germline, CDR1 is SGHRS and CDR2 YFSETQ. The CDR3 loop spans 14 amino acids. The V and J ends lost 4 bases and 6 bases, in that order; junction bases with no gene match: 9. The CDR3 loop reads CASSLQGARSEQYF. For the CDR3, the DNA is TGCGCCAGCAGCCTCCAGGGGGCCAGGTCCGAGCAGTACTTC.

The chain uses TRBV5-4 and TRBJ1-4; D uncertain. Per the germline V gene, CDR1 is SGHNT and CDR2 is YYREEE (reference sequence). V lost 2 bases and J lost 0, with 5 bases in between. CDR3 size: 14 residues. CDR3 DNA: TGTGCCAGCAGCTTCCAAACAACTAATGAAAAACTGTTTTTT. Protein sequence: CASSFQTTNEKLFF.

The chain is built from TRBV27 and TRBJ2-6; TRBD2 matches at 7 bases. CDR1 and CDR2 from the germline V gene are MNHEY and SMNVEV (reference sequence). This CDR3 region has 17 residues. The trim removed 5 bases at V and 3 bases at J, leaving 10 bases unmatched. For the CDR3, the DNA is TGTGCCAGCAGTGGGGGGGGTGTACTCTTTGGGGCCAACGTCCTGACTTTC. The encoded protein is CASSGGGVLFGANVLTF.

This clone was observed a single time. The chain links TRBV10-2 to TRBJ2-7, with a weak D call TRBD2 (5 bases). The CDR3 is 15 residues long. Germline V gene lookup returns CDR1 WSHSY and CDR2 SAAADI. Trimming removed 2 bases at V and 2 bases at J, with 13 bases between. CDR3 bases: TGCGCCAGCAGTGAGGGTTTCCAGCGGACCTACGAGCAGTACTTC. It codes for CASSEGFQRTYEQYF.